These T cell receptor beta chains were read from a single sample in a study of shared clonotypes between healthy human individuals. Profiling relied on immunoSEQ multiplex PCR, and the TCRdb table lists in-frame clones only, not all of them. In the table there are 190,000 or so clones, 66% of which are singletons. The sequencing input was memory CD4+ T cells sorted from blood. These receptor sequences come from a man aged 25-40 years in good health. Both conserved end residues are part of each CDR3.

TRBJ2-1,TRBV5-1,CASSGTSGRAVINEQFF
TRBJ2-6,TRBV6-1,CASSAGLSGANVLTF
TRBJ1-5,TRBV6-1,CASSEPGGGNQPQHF
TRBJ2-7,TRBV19,CASSTHRGLVEQYF
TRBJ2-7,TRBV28,CASSWGGAWAYEQYF
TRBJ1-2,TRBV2,CASRLGQANYGYTF
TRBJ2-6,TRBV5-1,CASSFGPSGANVLTF
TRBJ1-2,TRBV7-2,CASSPKDRESFGYGYTF
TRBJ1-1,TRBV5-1,CASRSGRTITEAFF
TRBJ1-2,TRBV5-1,CASSGGTGGALGYTF
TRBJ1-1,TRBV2,CASRREGTEAFF
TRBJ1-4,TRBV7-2,CASSLNQGRNEKLFF
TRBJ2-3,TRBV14,CASSQERPGTGDTDTQYF
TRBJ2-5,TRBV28,CASSLPGQQETQYF
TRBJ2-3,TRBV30,CAWNYGRADTQYF
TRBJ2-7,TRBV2,CASRGEYEQYF
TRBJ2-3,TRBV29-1,CSVLRWTSGSTDTQYF
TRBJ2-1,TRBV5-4,CASSSGLAGGGSYNEQFF
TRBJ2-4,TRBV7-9,CASSLDARSIQYF
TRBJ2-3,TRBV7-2,CASSLVGTSGINLRDTQYF
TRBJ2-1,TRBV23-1,CASSYLKLRDRGDNEQFF
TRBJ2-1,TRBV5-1,CASSLGLAGEGQFF
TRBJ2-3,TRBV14,CASSPSGGTYTQYF
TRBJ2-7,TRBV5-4,CASSLEQNYEQYF
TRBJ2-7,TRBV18,CASSPLEGSSEQYF
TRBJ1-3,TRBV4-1,CASSQDQAELSGNTIYF
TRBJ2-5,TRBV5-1,CASARETNQETQYF
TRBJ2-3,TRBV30,CAWRRTRAGGTDTQYF
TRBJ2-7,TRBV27,CASSSSGSYEQYF
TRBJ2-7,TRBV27,CASSPVPGLVSYEQYF
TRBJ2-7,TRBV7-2,CASSLGGGQPLSYEQYF
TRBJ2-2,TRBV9,CASSSRTSGSLGGELFF
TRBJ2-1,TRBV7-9,CASSPPVRLAGVAYNEQFF
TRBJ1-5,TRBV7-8,CASSSLPGLSNQPQHF
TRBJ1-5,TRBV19,CASTSHSNQPQHF
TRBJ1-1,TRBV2,CASRETGGENTEAFF
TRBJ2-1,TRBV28,CASSSPLAAGNEQFF
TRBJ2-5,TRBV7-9,CASSQSGIETQYF
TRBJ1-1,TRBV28,CASSSPTAREAFF
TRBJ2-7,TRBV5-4,CASSRPALGTSSYEQYF
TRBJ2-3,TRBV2,CASSKGRDRVSDTQYF
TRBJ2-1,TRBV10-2,CASSALAGDRGEQFF
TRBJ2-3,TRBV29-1,CSVEDRPGTTDTQYF
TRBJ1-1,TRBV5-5,CASSLLQGQAFF